One TCR beta chain is described in this entry. It lacks a known antigen. No base quality information exists; no much larger clone differs at one position. The data originate from a study of PD-L1 blockade in urothelial cancer (dated 2017 in TCRdb). Study-level background: All patients started therapy around 2014 and received atezolizumab 1,200 mg intravenously every 3 weeks. About 90% of the 29 patients were identified as males with urothelial cancer of bladder origin, and a prior smoking history was reported by 18 of 29 patients. An ECOG performance status of 0 or 1 was recorded for the patients, and 0 to 3 prior chemotherapy regimens had been received by the patients. Blood samples were analyzed at 3 weeks after treatment start (second dose) and at 6 weeks after treatment start. Blood samples yielded a median of around 150,000 T cells and tens of thousands of unique TCRs, with median clonality approximately 0.08. The study, an exploratory multi-omic analysis, examined somatic, immune and clinical correlates of response to PD-L1 blockade with atezolizumab in urothelial cancer. Pretreatment tumor samples, along with matched peripheral blood collected serially before and after atezolizumab treatment, underwent TCR sequencing. Progression-free survival longer than 6 months counted as durable clinical benefit, and TCR features were additionally tested against both progression-free and overall survival. In the same patients who had TCR sequencing, pretreatment tumors also underwent whole exome sequencing and RNA sequencing. Durable clinical benefit was achieved by nine patients and was not achieved by 20 patients. Some 29 patients had pretreatment blood TCR-seq, around 25 had at least one posttreatment blood collection, and around 25 had tumor TCR-seq. The study at large found these results: Small sample size (n ≈ 30) and many exploratory analyses mean the results are intended to be hypothesis-generating. Greater expansion of tumor-associated TCR clones in peripheral blood 3 weeks after the start of treatment was observed in patients with durable benefit (n ≈ 20, p = 0.022). A pretreatment peripheral blood TCR clonality below the median was linked to improved progression-free and overall survival.

The cohort comprised approximately 30 patients with locally advanced or metastatic urothelial carcinoma treated at Memorial Sloan Kettering on a trial protocol. Peripheral blood mononuclear cells were collected pretreatment and during treatment, with between 1 and 8 total time points per patient. The Qiagen DNeasy Blood extraction kit was used to purify genomic DNA from total PBMCs and tumor samples. PBMCs were collected pretreatment and during treatment and were isolated and stored as previously described. Synthetic TCR analog templates were spiked into each PCR so that absolute template abundance could be estimated from read counts. The immunoSEQ assay was used to amplify TCRbeta CDR3 regions from genomic DNA with bias-controlled V and J gene primers. Sequencing of rearranged TCRbeta segments was performed at approximately 20X coverage. Concerning the study's data processing: Clustering was used to correct sequencing errors, and CDR3s were annotated against IMGT to assign V, D and J genes. Downstream analyses used only productive TCRbeta rearrangements and left out out-of-frame or stop-codon sequences. Clonality was computed as one minus Shannon entropy normalized by the log of the number of unique productive sequences. Clones differing between time points or between blood and tumor were identified by Fisher's exact test with Benjamini-Hochberg correction at adjusted p below 0.01. TCRdb retrieved this table from immuneACCESS and kept in-frame rearrangements only. Not all clones are present; in checked studies, unresolved V genes account for under half, and no reason is known for the remainder. Clone size and the V and J calls come from that table; the DNA yielded D and trimming. The sample table records about 100,000 clones; about 91% of these occur just once. The ten largest account for approximately 0.88% of the sample.

As encoded in the germline V gene, CDR1 is SGHRS while CDR2 is YFSETQ. The CDR3 sequence holds 15 residues, the cysteine and phenylalanine included. Only CDR3 DNA is held: 45 bases, read in frame from base 1. V was cut back by 4 bases and J by 3 bases, leaving a gap of 13 bases between them. This specimen was PBMCs, taken around atezolizumab (anti-PD-L1) treatment. Here the chain combines TRBV5-1 and TRBJ2-2, and TRBD2 may be the D gene, going by 5 matching bases. This TCR derives from an elderly woman with urothelial cancer. In nucleotide form, the sequence is TGCGCCAGCAGCCTCTGGACTGCTGACACCGGGGAGCTGTTTTTT. It translates to CASSLWTADTGELFF.